This T cell receptor (beta chain) was identified in a study of shared clonotypes between healthy human individuals. Trimming removed 5 bases from V and 4 bases from J; junction bases left unmatched: 4. Per germline, CDR1 SGHVS and CDR2 FNYEAQ. CDR3 length equals 16 residues. Clones were read by immunoSEQ multiplex PCR, and TCRdb kept only the in-frame ones, dropping some. The sample comprises about 1.5 million clones, more than 95% of which are singletons, and approximately 1.1% rests with the top ten. The clonotype originates from a man aged 25-45 years in good health. Sequencing was performed on naive CD4+ T cells sorted from blood. The sample's subset: CD45RA+ positively selected. This chain connects TRBV7-6 to TRBJ2-2; TRBD2 matches at 13 bases. The CDR3 protein is CASSPLAGGFTGELFF. CDR3 nucleotide sequence: TGTGCCAGCAGCCCACTAGCGGGAGGGTTCACCGGGGAGCTGTTTTTT.